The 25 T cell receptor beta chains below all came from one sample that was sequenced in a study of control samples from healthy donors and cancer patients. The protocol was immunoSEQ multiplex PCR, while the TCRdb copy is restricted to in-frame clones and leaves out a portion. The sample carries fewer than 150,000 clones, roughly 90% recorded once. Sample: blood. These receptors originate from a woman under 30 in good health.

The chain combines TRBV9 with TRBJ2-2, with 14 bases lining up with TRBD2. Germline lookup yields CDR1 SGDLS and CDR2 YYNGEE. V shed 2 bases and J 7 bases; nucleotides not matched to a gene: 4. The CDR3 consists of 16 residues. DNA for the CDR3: TGTGCCAGCAGCGTGCGACTAGCGGGAGGGGGCGGGGAGCTGTTTTTT. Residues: CASSVRLAGGGGELFF. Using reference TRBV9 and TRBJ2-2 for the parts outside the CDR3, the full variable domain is DSGVTQTPKHLITATGQRVTLRCSPRSGDLSVYWYQQSLDQGLQFLIQYYNGEERAKGNILERFSAQQFPDLHSELNLSSLELGDSALYFCASSVRLAGGGGELFFGEGSRLTVL.

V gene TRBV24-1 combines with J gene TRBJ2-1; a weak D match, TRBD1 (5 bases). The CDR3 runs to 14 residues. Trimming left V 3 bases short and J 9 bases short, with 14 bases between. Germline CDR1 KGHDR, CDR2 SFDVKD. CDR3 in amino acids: CATSDHVQGAEQFF. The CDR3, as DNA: TGTGCCACCAGTGATCATGTTCAGGGCGCTGAGCAGTTCTTC.

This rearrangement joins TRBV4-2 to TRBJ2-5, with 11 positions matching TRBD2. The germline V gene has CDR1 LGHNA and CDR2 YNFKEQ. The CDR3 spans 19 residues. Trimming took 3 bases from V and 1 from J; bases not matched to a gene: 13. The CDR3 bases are TGTGCCAGCAGCCATTTCGTCTCCCTTAGCGGGGGGGCCCAAGAGACCCAGTACTTC. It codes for CASSHFVSLSGGAQETQYF.

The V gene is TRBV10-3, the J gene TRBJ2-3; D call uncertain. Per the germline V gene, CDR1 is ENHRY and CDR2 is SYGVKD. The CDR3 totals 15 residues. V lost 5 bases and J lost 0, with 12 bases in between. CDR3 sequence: CAISPFAPSTDTQYF. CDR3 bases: TGTGCCATCAGTCCCTTCGCTCCTAGCACAGATACGCAGTATTTT.

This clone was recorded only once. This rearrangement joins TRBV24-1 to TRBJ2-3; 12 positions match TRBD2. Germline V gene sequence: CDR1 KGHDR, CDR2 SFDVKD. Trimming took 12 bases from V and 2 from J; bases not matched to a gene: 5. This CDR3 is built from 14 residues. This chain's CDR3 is CASASGGATDTQYF. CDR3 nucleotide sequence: TGTGCCTCCGCTAGCGGGGGGGCCACAGATACGCAGTATTTT.

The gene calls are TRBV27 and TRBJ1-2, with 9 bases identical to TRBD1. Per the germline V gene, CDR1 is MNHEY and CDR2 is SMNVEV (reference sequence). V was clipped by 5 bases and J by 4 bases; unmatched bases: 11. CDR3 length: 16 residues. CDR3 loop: CASSRTGAERVYGYTF. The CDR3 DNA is TGTGCCAGCAGTAGGACAGGGGCAGAGAGGGTCTATGGCTACACCTTC.

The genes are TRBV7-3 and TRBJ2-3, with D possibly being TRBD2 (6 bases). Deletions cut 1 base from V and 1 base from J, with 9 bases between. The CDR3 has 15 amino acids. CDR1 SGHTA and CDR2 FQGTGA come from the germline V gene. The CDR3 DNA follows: TGTGCCAGCAGCTTAATGGGGGGTGGCACAGATACGCAGTATTTT. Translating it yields CASSLMGGGTDTQYF.

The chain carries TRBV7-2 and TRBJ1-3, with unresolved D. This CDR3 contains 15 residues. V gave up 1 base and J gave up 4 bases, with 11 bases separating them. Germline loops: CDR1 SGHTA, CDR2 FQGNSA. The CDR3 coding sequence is TGTGCCAGCAGCTTAGTAGGCGGAAAGGGAAACACCATATATTTT. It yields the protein CASSLVGGKGNTIYF.

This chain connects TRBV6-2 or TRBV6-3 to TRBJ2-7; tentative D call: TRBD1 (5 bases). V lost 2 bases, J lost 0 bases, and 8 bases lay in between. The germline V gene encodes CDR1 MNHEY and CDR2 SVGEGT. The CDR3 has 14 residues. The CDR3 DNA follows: TGTGCCAGCAGTTACCCCAGGGTCTCCTACGAGCAGTACTTC. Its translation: CASSYPRVSYEQYF.

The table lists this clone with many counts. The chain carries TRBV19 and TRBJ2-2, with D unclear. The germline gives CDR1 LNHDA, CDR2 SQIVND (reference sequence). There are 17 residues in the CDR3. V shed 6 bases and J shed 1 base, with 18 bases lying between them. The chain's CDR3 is CASRRPRLERNTGELFF. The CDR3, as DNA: TGTGCCAGTAGACGACCCCGACTCGAGCGGAACACCGGGGAGCTGTTTTTT.

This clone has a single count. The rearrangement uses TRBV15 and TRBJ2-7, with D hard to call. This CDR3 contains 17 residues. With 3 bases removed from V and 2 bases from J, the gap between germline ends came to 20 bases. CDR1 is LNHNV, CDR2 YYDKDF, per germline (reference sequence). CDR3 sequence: CATSSRLGFPWTYEQYF. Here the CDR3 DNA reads TGTGCCACCAGCAGCAGGCTGGGATTCCCCTGGACCTACGAGCAGTACTTC. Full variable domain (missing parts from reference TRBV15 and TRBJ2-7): DAMVIQNPRYQVTQFGKPVTLSCSQTLNHNVMYWYQQKSSQAPKLLFHYYDKDFNNEADTPDNFQSRRPNTSFCFLDIRSPGLGDTAMYLCATSSRLGFPWTYEQYFGPGTRLTVT.

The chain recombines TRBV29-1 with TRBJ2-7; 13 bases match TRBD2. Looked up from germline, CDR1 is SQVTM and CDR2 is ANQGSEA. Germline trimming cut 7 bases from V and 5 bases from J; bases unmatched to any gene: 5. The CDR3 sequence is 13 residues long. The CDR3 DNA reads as TGCAGCGCCCGACTAGCGGGAGGAAACGAGCAGTACTTC. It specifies CSARLAGGNEQYF.

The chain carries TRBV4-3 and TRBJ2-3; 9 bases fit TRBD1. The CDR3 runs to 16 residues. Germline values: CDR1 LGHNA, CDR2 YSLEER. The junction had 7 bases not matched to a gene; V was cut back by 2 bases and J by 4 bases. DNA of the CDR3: TGCGCCAGCAGCCAATCAGACAGGGGGTCCGCAGATACGCAGTATTTT. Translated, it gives CASSQSDRGSADTQYF.

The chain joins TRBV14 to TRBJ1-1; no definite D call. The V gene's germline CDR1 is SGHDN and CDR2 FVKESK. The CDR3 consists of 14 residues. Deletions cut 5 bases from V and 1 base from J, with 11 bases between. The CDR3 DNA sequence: TGTGCCAGCAGCTACGGACCCAGGAACACTGAAGCTTTCTTT. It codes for CASSYGPRNTEAFF.

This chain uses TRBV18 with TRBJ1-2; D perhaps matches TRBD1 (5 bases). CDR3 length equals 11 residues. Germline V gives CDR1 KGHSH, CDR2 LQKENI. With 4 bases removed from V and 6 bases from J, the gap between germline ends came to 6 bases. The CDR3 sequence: CASSRGDGYTF. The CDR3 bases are TGTGCCAGCTCACGGGGCGATGGCTACACCTTC. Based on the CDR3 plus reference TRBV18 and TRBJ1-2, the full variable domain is NAGVMQNPRHLVRRRGQEARLRCSPMKGHSHVYWYRQLPEEGLKFMVYLQKENIIDESGMPKERFSAEFPKEGPSILRIQQVVRGDSAAYFCASSRGDGYTFGSGTRLTVV.

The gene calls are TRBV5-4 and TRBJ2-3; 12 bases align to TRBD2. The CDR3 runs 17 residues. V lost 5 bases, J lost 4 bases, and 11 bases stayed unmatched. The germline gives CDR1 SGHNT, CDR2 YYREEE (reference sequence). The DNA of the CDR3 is TGTGCCAGCAGTCCCAGGAAGGCTAGCGGGGGGGCAGATACGCAGTATTTT. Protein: CASSPRKASGGADTQYF.

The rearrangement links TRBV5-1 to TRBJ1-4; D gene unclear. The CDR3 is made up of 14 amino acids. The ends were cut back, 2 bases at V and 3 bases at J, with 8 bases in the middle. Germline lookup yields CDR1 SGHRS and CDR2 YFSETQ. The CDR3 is CASSFGIANEKLFF. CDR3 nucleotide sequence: TGCGCCAGCAGCTTCGGGATTGCTAATGAAAAACTGTTTTTT.

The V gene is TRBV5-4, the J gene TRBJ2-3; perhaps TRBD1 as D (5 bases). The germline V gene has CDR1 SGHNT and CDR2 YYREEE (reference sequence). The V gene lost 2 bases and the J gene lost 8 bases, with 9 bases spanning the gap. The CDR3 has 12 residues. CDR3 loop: CASSFPQGTQYF. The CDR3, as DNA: TGTGCCAGCAGCTTCCCGCAGGGTACGCAGTATTTT.

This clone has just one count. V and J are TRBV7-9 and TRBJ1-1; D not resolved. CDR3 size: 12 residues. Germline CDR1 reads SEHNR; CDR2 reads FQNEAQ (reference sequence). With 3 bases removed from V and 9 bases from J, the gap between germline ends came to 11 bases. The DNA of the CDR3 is TGTGCCAGCAGCTTGTCCAGAGGACAAGCTTTCTTT. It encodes CASSLSRGQAFF.

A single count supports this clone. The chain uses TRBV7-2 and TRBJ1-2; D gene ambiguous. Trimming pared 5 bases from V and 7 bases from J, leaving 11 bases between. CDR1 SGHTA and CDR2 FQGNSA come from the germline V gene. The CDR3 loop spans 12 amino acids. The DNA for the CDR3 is TGTGCCAGCAGCCCCACAATTCGTGGCTACACCTTC. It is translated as CASSPTIRGYTF.

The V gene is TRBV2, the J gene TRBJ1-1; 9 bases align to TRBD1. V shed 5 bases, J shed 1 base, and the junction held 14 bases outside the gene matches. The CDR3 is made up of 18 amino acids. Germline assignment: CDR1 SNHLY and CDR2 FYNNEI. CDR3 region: CASSYGTGIRVGNTEAFF. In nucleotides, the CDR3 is TGTGCCAGCAGTTACGGGACAGGGATCCGGGTTGGGAACACTGAAGCTTTCTTT.

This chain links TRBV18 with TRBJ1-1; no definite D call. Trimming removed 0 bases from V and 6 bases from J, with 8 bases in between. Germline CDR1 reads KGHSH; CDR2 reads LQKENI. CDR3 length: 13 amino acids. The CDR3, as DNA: TGTGCCAGCTCACCACCGAACGGGGCTGAAGCTTTCTTT. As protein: CASSPPNGAEAFF.

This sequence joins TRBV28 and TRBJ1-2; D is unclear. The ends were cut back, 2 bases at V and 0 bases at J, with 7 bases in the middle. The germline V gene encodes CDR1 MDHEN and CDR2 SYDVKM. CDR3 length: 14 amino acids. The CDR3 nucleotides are TGTGCCAGCAGTTTAAACTTAGCTAACTATGGCTACACCTTC. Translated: CASSLNLANYGYTF.

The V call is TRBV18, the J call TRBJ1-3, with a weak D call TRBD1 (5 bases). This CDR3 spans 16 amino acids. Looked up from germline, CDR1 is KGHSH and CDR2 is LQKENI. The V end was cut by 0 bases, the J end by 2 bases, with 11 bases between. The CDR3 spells CASSPPEGYTGNTIYF. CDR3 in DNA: TGTGCCAGCTCACCACCGGAGGGGTATACTGGAAACACCATATATTTT.

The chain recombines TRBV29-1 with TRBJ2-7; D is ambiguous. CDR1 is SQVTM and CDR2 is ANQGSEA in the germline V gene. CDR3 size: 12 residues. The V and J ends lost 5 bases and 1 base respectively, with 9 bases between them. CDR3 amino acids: CSVREASYEQYF. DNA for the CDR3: TGCAGCGTTCGCGAGGCGTCCTACGAGCAGTACTTC.